What follows are 16 T cell receptor beta chains derived from one specimen sequenced in a study of shared clonotypes between healthy human individuals. Libraries were prepared by immunoSEQ multiplex PCR; TCRdb keeps only in-frame clonotypes and omits some of them. This sample has about 2,200,000 clones, with about 93% found just once. Terminally differentiated effector memory CD45RA+ cells were left out of the naive CD8 fraction, which was CD45RO-negative and positively selected for CCR7. Sequenced input: naive CD8+ T cells from PBMCs. All receptors derive from a young man in good health. Some clones in this sample may be carry-over from other donors' samples.

This chain uses TRBV7-9 with TRBJ2-2; 9 bases map to TRBD2. The CDR3 consists of 16 residues. CDR1 SEHNR and CDR2 FQNEAQ come from the germline V gene (reference sequence). The V and J ends lost 1 base and 2 bases, in that order; junction bases with no gene match: 2. The CDR3 DNA sequence: TGTGCCAGCAGCTTAGGGACTAGCGCAAACACCGGGGAGCTGTTTTTT. As protein: CASSLGTSANTGELFF. The whole variable domain, remainder taken from reference TRBV7-9 and TRBJ2-2, is DTGVSQNPRHKITKRGQNVTFRCDPISEHNRLYWYRQTLGQGPEFLTYFQNEAQLEKSRLLSDRFSAERPKGSFSTLEIQRTEQGDSAMYLCASSLGTSANTGELFFGEGSRLTVL.

The chain links TRBV9 to TRBJ2-5; 7 bases align to TRBD2. V was pared by 4 bases and J by 3 bases, with 9 bases of the junction left unmatched. CDR3 length: 15 residues. The germline gives CDR1 SGDLS, CDR2 YYNGEE. CDR3 DNA sequence: TGTGCCAGCAGCTCGGGGCTAGCGGATGAAGAGACCCAGTACTTC. Translating it yields CASSSGLADEETQYF.

The V gene is TRBV2, the J gene TRBJ1-4, with D uncertain. CDR1 is SNHLY, CDR2 FYNNEI, per germline. The CDR3 runs to 16 residues. The CDR3 sequence is CATRPHSVLPPAELFF. The CDR3 DNA is TGTGCTACCCGACCGCACTCGGTCCTACCTCCGGCCGAACTGTTTTTT.

Points on this clone: Other DNA sequences in the same sample also yield this CDR3. This chain joins TRBV5-8 and TRBJ2-7; D gene uncertain. The CDR3 has 13 residues. From germline, CDR1 is SGHTS and CDR2 YDEGEE. V gave up 2 bases and J gave up 1 base, with 7 bases separating them. CDR3 region: CASSFRRSYEQYF. The CDR3 bases are TGTGCCAGCAGCTTCAGACGATCCTACGAGCAGTACTTC.

This clone was observed at least ten times. The rearrangement links TRBV28 to TRBJ1-1, with 9 bases fitting TRBD1. The CDR3 is 15 residues long. The germline V gene has CDR1 MDHEN and CDR2 SYDVKM. V dropped 6 bases and J dropped 6; count of bases not matched to a gene: 11. The CDR3 DNA is TGTGCCAGCAGAATAACAGGGGGCCATTGGGCTGAAGCTTTCTTT. Translation gives CASRITGGHWAEAFF.

The CDR3 spells CASSSTGVNEQYF. The CDR3, as DNA: TGCGCCAGCAGCTCAACAGGGGTTAACGAGCAGTACTTC. The chain combines TRBV5-1 with TRBJ2-7; 7 bases are shared with TRBD1. This CDR3 region has 13 residues. The V and J ends lost 3 bases and 5 bases, in that order; junction bases with no gene match: 5. CDR1 SGHRS and CDR2 YFSETQ come from the germline V gene.

This clone appeared once. V and J are TRBV5-5 and TRBJ2-3, with D perhaps assigned TRBD1 or TRBD2 (5 bases each). V lost 4 bases and J lost 2, with 8 bases in between. From germline, CDR1 is SGHKS and CDR2 YYEKEE (reference sequence). CDR3 length: 13 amino acids. The CDR3 is CASSVGTTDTQYF. DNA for the CDR3: TGTGCCAGCAGCGTCGGGACCACAGATACGCAGTATTTT.

The genes are TRBV15 and TRBJ2-5; tentative D call: TRBD1 (5 bases). Germline V gene sequence: CDR1 LNHNV, CDR2 YYDKDF (reference sequence). The V gene lost 0 bases and the J gene lost 5 bases, with 16 bases spanning the gap. This CDR3 spans 16 amino acids. CDR3 nucleotides: TGTGCCACCAGCAGAGACCCCGTCCGGACAATTGAGACCCAGTACTTC. It yields the protein CATSRDPVRTIETQYF.

This clone was detected a few times. The chain carries TRBV20-1 and TRBJ1-2; D remains unclear. Germline V CDR1 and CDR2: DFQATT, SNEGSKA (reference sequence). Trimming stripped 6 bases from V and 6 bases from J, with 5 bases between. The length of the CDR3 is 9 residues. CDR3 bases: TGCAGTGCCCAGAATGGCTACACCTTC. Translated, it gives CSAQNGYTF.

About this clone: Other DNA sequences in this specimen translate into the identical CDR3. V and J are TRBV28 and TRBJ1-2; D perhaps matches TRBD1 (5 bases). CDR3 length equals 12 residues. The germline V and J ends were trimmed by 2 bases and 5 bases, with 6 bases remaining between them. CDR1 MDHEN and CDR2 SYDVKM come from the germline V gene. This CDR3 is CASSLTGYGYTF. DNA of the CDR3: TGTGCCAGCAGTTTAACAGGATATGGCTACACCTTC.

V gene TRBV7-9 combines with J gene TRBJ2-1, with 12 positions matching TRBD2. J was trimmed by 0 bases and V by 6 bases; bases with no gene match: 12. This CDR3 region has 19 residues. Germline lookup yields CDR1 SEHNR and CDR2 FQNEAQ (reference sequence). Here the CDR3 reads CASSPGLAGLRSSYNEQFF. The CDR3 coding sequence is TGTGCCAGCAGTCCGGGACTAGCGGGCCTAAGAAGCTCCTACAATGAGCAGTTCTTC. The full variable domain, in which reference TRBV7-9 and TRBJ2-1 provide the parts outside the CDR3, is DTGVSQNPRHKITKRGQNVTFRCDPISEHNRLYWYRQTLGQGPEFLTYFQNEAQLEKSRLLSDRFSAERPKGSFSTLEIQRTEQGDSAMYLCASSPGLAGLRSSYNEQFFGPGTRLTVL.

The V and J genes are TRBV25-1 and TRBJ2-1, with 13 bases matching TRBD2. Per germline, CDR1 MGHDK and CDR2 SYGVNS. The length of the CDR3 is 17 residues. V shed 4 bases, J shed 7 bases, and the junction held 10 bases outside the gene matches. CDR3 nucleotide sequence: TGTGCCAGCAGTGGATACCCTAGGACTAGCGGGAGAAATGAGCAGTTCTTC. Translating gives CASSGYPRTSGRNEQFF.

The rearrangement uses TRBV10-3 and TRBJ2-3; 7 bases fit TRBD2. The CDR3 spans 16 residues. Germline lookup yields CDR1 ENHRY and CDR2 SYGVKD. V shed 0 bases, J shed 0 bases, and the junction held 3 bases outside the gene matches. This chain's CDR3 is CAISESPGGSTDTQYF. In DNA form, the CDR3 reads TGTGCCATCAGTGAGTCACCGGGAGGAAGCACAGATACGCAGTATTTT.

Concerning this clone itself: Other nucleotide sequences in the sample specify the same CDR3. CDR3 sequence reads: CASSPRGGYEQYF. In DNA, the CDR3 is TGTGCCAGCAGCCCTCGGGGGGGCTACGAGCAGTACTTC. The chain employs TRBV7-2 and TRBJ2-7, with 8 nucleotides matching TRBD2. Germline V gene sequence: CDR1 SGHTA, CDR2 FQGNSA. CDR3 length: 13 residues. V was pared by 5 bases and J by 3 bases, with 3 bases of the junction left unmatched.

The chain employs TRBV2 and TRBJ2-3; 8 bases are a match to TRBD2. Looked up from germline, CDR1 is SNHLY and CDR2 is FYNNEI. Unmatched junction bases numbered 9, after V lost 0 bases and J lost 1 base. This CDR3 has 18 amino acids. The CDR3 DNA sequence: TGTGCCAGCAGTGAAGCGCTTGGGCTAGCGGGCGGCACAGATACGCAGTATTTT. It translates to CASSEALGLAGGTDTQYF.

This chain uses TRBV7-9 with TRBJ2-1, with TRBD2 identical over 14 bases. The CDR3 totals 18 residues. CDR1 is SEHNR, CDR2 FQNEAQ, per germline (reference sequence). The V and J ends lost 2 bases and 4 bases, in that order; junction bases with no gene match: 7. The CDR3 reads CASSLLGTSGRGYNEQFF. The CDR3 DNA is TGTGCCAGCAGCTTACTAGGGACTAGCGGGAGAGGTTACAATGAGCAGTTCTTC.